This T cell receptor beta chain emerged from a study of Ad26.COV2.S vaccination and SARS-CoV-2 variants. Across the study: Ad26.COV2.S shots went into the muscle once or twice, 56 days apart. Notes on the study in general: Recipients given vaccine exceeded placebo recipients in spike-specific TCR breadth.

The germline V gene has CDR1 SNHLY and CDR2 FYNNEI. Trimming cost V 6 bases and J 1 base; bases outside gene matches: 14. CDR3 size: 18 residues. Of note for this clone: As yet, its antigen is unknown.

Treatment of the sample: over 15 received Ad26.COV2.S at low or high dose, single or two shots; about 5 received placebo; per-sample allocation not given. Vaccine and placebo recipients were sampled on day 63 after the first injection. Boston hosted the donor, who was an adult aged 18-55 years. Expression of Wuhan-strain SARS-CoV-2 spike came from the Ad26 vector that formed the vaccine. Method: immunoSEQ multiplex PCR; TCRdb's copy keeps in-frame clones and lacks some. The profile shows around 320,000 clones, about 86% of them singletons. Material: peripheral blood, obtained in a trial of Ad26.COV2.S vaccine versus placebo. This sequence joins TRBV2 and TRBJ1-4, with TRBD1 matching over 7 bases. This clonotype was sampled from a person between 18 and 60 years old who received the Ad26.COV2.S COVID-19 vaccine or a placebo. The CDR3 is CASRSTGAKGLTNEKLFF. CDR3 DNA: TGTGCCAGCAGGTCAACAGGGGCTAAGGGGCTAACTAATGAAAAACTGTTTTTT.